A single T cell receptor (beta chain) is shown here with its context. The target of this receptor is not known. No clone much larger than this one lies a single base away; base qualities are absent. Trimming takes 6 bases from V and 3 bases from J, and the germline ends sit 9 bases apart. The cysteine opens and the phenylalanine closes a CDR3 of 13 amino acids. Solely the CDR3 DNA is kept, with 39 bases framed from the first base. For CDR1 and CDR2, the germline V gene (reference sequence) lists MNHNY and SVGAGI. The sample comes from a study of OX40 agonist ivuxolimab in advanced cancers. Describing the broader study: The costimulatory receptor OX40 (CD134) was targeted by ivuxolimab, a fully human IgG2 agonistic monoclonal antibody. Intravenous ivuxolimab was administered to patients every 2 weeks at six dose levels: 0.01, 0.1, 0.3, 1.5, 3 and 10 mg/kg. Of the 50 to 55 patients in dose escalation, some 20 had hepatocellular carcinoma, roughly 15 had melanoma, 9 had renal cell carcinoma and 9 had head and neck cancer. In the dose-escalation cohort, around four fifths of patients were male, and the mean age was roughly 56 years with a range of roughly 20 to 80. Patients were allowed to have had prior anti-PD-1, anti-PD-L1 or anti-CTLA-4 therapy, and 40% to 45% of the dose-escalation patients had previously received checkpoint inhibitors. Partial responses were achieved by three dose-escalation patients, of whom one had hepatocellular carcinoma and two had cutaneous melanoma. Peripheral TCRbeta sequencing aimed to test whether ivuxolimab altered TCR sequence diversity and caused clonal T-cell expansion. The paper reports the monotherapy dose-escalation portion (N = 52 patients) of the phase I ivuxolimab trial.

Patients with a history of autoimmune disease or receiving systemic immunosuppression were excluded from the trial. In every dose cohort, peripheral blood was drawn for TCR sequencing at baseline, cycle 4 day 1, and cycle 7 day 1. Samples were obtained from an open-label, multicenter, first-in-human phase I dose-escalation trial of ivuxolimab. Adults with locally advanced or metastatic melanoma, renal cell carcinoma, hepatocellular carcinoma or head and neck squamous cell carcinoma were enrolled in the trial. Before TCR sequencing, CD4+ T cells and CD8+ T cells from peripheral blood were sorted into separate populations. Genomic DNA was extracted from sorted cells for sequencing of the TCRbeta CDR3 region. The immunoSEQ Assay was used to sequence the TCRbeta CDR3 regions. TCRdb re-hosts the immuneACCESS table, in-frame sequences only. Its copies lack some clones; in the studies checked, an unresolved V gene accounts for under half of them, and the cause for the rest is not known. This sample lists about 52,000 clones; over 80% were detected once. 9.5% to 15% of the sample lies in the top ten.

Paper-wide results and their limitations: Low levels of normalized T-cell clonal expansion were also seen in some patients who did not respond. At doses of 0.1 to 3.0 mg/kg, clonal expansion of both CD4+ and CD8+ blood T cells was observed from baseline to week 6. After ivuxolimab, CD8+ T cells had more expanded clones than CD4+ T cells on average. The antigen specificity of the peripheral T cells that underwent clonal expansion was not determined. In the 0.1-3.0 mg/kg groups, partial responders were among the patients with the lowest normalized peripheral clonal expansion, particularly in CD8+ T cells.

The sequenced sample was CD4+ or CD8+ T cells sorted from blood, obtained in a trial of the OX40 agonist ivuxolimab. The source is an adult with an advanced solid tumor such as melanoma, head and neck, liver or kidney cancer. Recombination joined TRBV6-6 with TRBJ2-1, with TRBD2 as a weak D call on 5 bases. The nucleotide sequence reads TGTGCCAGCAGCAAGGACTTCTACAATGAGCAGTTCTTC. Translated, this gives CASSKDFYNEQFF.